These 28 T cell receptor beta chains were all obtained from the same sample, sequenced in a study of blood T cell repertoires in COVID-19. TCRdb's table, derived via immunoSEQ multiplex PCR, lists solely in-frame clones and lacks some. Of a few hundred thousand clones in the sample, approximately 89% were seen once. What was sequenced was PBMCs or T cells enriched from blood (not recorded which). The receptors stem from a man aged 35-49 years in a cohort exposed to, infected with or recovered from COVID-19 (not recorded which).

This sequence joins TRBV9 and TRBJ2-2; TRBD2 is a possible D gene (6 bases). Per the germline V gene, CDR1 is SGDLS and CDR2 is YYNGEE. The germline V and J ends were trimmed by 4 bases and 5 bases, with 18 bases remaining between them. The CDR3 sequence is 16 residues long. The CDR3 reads CASSRSRGIGTGELFF. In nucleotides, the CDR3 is TGTGCCAGCAGCCGAAGCCGGGGGATAGGGACCGGGGAGCTGTTTTTT.

CDR3 protein: CASSPRVGETQYF. The CDR3 bases are TGTGCCAGCAGCCCCAGGGTTGGGGAGACCCAGTACTTC. The V gene is TRBV9, the J gene TRBJ2-5; TRBD1 is a possible D gene (5 bases). The length of the CDR3 is 13 residues. Trimming left V 4 bases short and J 5 bases short, with 12 bases between. CDR1 and CDR2 (germline): SGDLS, YYNGEE.

CDR3 amino acids: CAWSTGGVGYGYTF. The CDR3 nucleotides read TGTGCCTGGAGTACAGGGGGCGTAGGCTATGGCTACACCTTC. The chain combines TRBV30 with TRBJ1-2; the match to TRBD1 covers 9 bases. The CDR3 has 14 amino acids. The V segment lost 2 bases and the J segment 4 bases; nucleotides outside the gene matches: 5. Germline V gives CDR1 GTSNPN, CDR2 SVGIG (reference sequence).

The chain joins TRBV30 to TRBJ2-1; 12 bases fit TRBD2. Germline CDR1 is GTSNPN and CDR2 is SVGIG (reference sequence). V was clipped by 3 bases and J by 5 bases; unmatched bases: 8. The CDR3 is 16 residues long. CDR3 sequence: CAWRASGRVGDNEQFF. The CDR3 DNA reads TGTGCCTGGAGGGCTAGCGGGAGGGTTGGCGACAATGAGCAGTTCTTC.

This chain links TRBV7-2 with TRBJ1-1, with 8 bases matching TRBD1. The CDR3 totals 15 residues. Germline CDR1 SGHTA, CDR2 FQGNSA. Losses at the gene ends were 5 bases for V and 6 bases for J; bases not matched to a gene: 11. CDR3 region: CASSPRTGKFAEAFF. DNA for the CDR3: TGTGCCAGCAGCCCCAGGACAGGGAAATTTGCTGAAGCTTTCTTT. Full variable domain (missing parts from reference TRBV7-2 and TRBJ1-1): GAGVSQSPSNKVTEKGKDVELRCDPISGHTALYWYRQSLGQGLEFLIYFQGNSAPDKSGLPSDRFSAERTGGSVSTLTIQRTQQEDSAVYLCASSPRTGKFAEAFFGQGTRLTVV.

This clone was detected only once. CDR3 sequence: CASRENGQGGEQYF. CDR3 in DNA: TGCGCCAGCAGAGAAAATGGACAGGGTGGAGAGCAGTACTTC. The chain recombines TRBV10-1 with TRBJ2-7, with 8 bases lining up with TRBD1. Germline lookup yields CDR1 WNHNN and CDR2 SYGVQD (reference sequence). J was trimmed by 7 bases and V by 6 bases; bases with no gene match: 11. This CDR3 region has 14 residues.

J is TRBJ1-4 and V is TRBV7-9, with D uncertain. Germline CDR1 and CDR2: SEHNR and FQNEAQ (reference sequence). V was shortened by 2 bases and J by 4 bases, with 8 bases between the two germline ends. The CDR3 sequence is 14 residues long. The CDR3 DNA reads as TGTGCCAGCAGCTTATCCAGTTTTAATGAAAAACTGTTTTTT. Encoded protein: CASSLSSFNEKLFF.

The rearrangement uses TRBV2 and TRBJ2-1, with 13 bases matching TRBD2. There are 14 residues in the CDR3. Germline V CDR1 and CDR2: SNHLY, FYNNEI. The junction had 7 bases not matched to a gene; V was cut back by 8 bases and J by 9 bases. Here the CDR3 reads CASRGLAGFGEQFF. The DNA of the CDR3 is TGTGCCAGCCGGGGACTAGCGGGATTTGGTGAGCAGTTCTTC.

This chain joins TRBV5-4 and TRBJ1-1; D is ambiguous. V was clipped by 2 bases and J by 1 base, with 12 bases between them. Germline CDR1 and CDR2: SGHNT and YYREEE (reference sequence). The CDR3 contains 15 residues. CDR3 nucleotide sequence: TGTGCCAGCAGCTTTGGAACCAGACAGAACACTGAAGCTTTCTTT. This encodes CASSFGTRQNTEAFF.

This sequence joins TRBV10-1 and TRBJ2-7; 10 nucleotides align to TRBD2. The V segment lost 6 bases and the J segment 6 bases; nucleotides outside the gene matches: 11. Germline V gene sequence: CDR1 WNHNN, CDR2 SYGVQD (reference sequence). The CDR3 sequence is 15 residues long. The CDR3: CASSVAGGKSSEQYF. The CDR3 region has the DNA TGCGCCAGCAGCGTAGCGGGAGGCAAGAGTTCCGAGCAGTACTTC.

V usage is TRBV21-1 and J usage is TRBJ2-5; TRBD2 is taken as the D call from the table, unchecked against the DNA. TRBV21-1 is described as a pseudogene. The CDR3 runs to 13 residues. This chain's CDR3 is CASSNGGPETQYF. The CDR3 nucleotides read TGTGCCAGCAGCAACGGGGGGCCAGAGACCCAGTACTTC.

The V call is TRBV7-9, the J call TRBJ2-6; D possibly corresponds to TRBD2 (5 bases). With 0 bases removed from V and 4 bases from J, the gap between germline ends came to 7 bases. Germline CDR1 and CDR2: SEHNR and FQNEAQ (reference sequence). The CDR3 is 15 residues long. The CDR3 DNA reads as TGTGCCAGCAGCTTAGCGCCTAGCGGGGCCAACGTCCTGACTTTC. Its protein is CASSLAPSGANVLTF.

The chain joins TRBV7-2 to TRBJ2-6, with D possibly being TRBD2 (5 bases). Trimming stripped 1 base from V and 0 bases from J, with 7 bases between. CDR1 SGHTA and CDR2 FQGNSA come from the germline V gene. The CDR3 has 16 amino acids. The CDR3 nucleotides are TGTGCCAGCAGCTTAGGGCTAGCCTCTGGGGCCAACGTCCTGACTTTC. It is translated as CASSLGLASGANVLTF.

Written as DNA, the CDR3 is TGTGCCAGCGATCTGGGACAGGGCGATTCACCCCTCCACTTT. Translated: CASDLGQGDSPLHF. The gene calls are TRBV6-5 and TRBJ1-6; 9 bases line up with TRBD1. With 8 bases clipped from V and 8 bases from J, the junction kept 7 bases outside the gene matches. In germline, CDR1 is MNHEY, CDR2 SVGAGI. The CDR3 runs 14 residues.

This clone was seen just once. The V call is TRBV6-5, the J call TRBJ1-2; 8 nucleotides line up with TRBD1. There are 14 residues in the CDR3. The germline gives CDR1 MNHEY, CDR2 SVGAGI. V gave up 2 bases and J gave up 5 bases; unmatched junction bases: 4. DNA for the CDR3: TGTGCCAGCAGTTACCTCGGGACAGGATATGGCTACACCTTC. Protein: CASSYLGTGYGYTF.

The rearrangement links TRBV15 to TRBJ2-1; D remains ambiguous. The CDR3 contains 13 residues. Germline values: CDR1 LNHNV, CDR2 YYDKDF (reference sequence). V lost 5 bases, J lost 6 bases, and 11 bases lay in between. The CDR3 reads CATSADFFNEQFF. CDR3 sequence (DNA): TGTGCCACCAGCGCGGATTTTTTCAATGAGCAGTTCTTC.

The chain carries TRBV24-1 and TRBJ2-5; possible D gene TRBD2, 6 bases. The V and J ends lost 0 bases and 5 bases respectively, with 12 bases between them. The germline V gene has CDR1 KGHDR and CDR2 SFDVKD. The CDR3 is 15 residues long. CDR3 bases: TGTGCCACCAGTGATTTGCAAGGGACTCCGGAGACCCAGTACTTC. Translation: CATSDLQGTPETQYF.

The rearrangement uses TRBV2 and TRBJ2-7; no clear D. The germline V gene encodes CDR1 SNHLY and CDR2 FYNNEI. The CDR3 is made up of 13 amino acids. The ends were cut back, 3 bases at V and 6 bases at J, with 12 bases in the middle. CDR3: CASSDLRVSEQYF. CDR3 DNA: TGTGCCAGCAGTGATCTTCGGGTCTCCGAGCAGTACTTC.

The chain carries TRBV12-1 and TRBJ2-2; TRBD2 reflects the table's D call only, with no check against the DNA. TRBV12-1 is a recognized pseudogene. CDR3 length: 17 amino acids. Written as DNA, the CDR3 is TGTGCCAGCAGCCTCAGAACCAATAGCGGACACACCGGGGAGCTGTTTTTT. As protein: CASSLRTNSGHTGELFF.

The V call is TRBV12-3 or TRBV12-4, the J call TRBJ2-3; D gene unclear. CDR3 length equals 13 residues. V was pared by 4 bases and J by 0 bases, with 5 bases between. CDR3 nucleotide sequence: TGTGCCAGCAGTTCTGTGAGCACAGATACGCAGTATTTT. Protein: CASSSVSTDTQYF.

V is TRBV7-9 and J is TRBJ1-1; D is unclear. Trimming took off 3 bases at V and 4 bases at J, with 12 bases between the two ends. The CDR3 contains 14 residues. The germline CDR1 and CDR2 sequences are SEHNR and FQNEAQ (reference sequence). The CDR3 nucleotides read TGTGCCAGCAGCTTTAGGGAAGGGAGCACTGAAGCTTTCTTT. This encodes CASSFREGSTEAFF.

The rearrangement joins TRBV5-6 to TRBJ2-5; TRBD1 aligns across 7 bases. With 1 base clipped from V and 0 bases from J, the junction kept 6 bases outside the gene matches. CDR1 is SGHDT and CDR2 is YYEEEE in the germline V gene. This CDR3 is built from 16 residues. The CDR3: CASSLRGTAYQETQYF. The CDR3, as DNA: TGTGCCAGCAGCTTGCGTGGGACAGCGTACCAAGAGACCCAGTACTTC.

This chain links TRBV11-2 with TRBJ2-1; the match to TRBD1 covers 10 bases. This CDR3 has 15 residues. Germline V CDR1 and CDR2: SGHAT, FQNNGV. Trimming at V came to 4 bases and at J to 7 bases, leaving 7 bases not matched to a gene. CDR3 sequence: CASSSGQGLGNEQFF. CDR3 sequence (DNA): TGTGCCAGCAGCTCGGGACAGGGGCTCGGGAATGAGCAGTTCTTC.

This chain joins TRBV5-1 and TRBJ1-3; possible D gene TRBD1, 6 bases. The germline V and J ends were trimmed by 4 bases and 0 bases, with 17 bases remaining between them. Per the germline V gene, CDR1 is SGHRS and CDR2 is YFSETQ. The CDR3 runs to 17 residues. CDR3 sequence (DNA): TGCGCCAGCAGCGTAGGAACAGGGTTCTTCTCTGGAAACACCATATATTTT. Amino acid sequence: CASSVGTGFFSGNTIYF. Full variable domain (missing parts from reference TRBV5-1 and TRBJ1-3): KAGVTQTPRYLIKTRGQQVTLSCSPISGHRSVSWYQQTPGQGLQFLFEYFSETQRNKGNFPGRFSGRQFSNSRSEMNVSTLELGDSALYLCASSVGTGFFSGNTIYFGEGSWLTVV.

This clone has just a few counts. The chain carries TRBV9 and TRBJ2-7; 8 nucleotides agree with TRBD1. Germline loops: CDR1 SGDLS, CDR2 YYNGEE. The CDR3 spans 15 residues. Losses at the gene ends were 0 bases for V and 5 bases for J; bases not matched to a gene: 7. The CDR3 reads CASSVAGGQGHEQYF. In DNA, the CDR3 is TGTGCCAGCAGCGTAGCTGGCGGACAGGGCCACGAGCAGTACTTC.

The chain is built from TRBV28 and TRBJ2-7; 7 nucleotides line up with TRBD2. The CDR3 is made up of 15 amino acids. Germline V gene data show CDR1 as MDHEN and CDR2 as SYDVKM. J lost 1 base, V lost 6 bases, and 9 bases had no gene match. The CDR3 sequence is CASSPSLALSYEQYF. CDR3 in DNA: TGTGCCAGCAGCCCATCACTAGCGCTTTCCTACGAGCAGTACTTC. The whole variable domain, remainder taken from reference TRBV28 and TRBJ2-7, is DVKVTQSSRYLVKRTGEKVFLECVQDMDHENMFWYRQDPGLGLRLIYFSYDVKMKEKGDIPEGYSVSREKKERFSLILESASTNQTSMYLCASSPSLALSYEQYFGPGTRLTVT.

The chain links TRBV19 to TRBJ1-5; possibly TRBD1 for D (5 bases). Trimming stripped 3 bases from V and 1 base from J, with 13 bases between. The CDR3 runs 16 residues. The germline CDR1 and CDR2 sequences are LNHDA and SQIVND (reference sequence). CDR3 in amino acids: CASSIGVGGSNQPQHF. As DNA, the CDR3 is TGTGCCAGTAGTATTGGGGTCGGGGGAAGCAATCAGCCCCAGCATTTT.

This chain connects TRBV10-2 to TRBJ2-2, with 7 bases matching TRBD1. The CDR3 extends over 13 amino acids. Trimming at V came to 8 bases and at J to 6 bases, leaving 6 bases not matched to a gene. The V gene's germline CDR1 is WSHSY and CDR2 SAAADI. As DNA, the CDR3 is TGCGCCAGCGCGACAGGGTCCCCCGGGGAGCTGTTTTTT. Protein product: CASATGSPGELFF.